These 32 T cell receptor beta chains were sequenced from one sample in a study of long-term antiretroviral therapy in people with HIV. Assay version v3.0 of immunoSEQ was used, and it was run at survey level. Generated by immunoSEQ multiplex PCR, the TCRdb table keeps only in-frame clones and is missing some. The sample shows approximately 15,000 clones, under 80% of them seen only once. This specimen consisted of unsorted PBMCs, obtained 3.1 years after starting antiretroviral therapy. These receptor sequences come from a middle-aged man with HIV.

CDR3 amino acids: CASSHGQGYNSPLHF. The CDR3 DNA sequence: TGTGCCAGCAGTCATGGACAGGGGTATAATTCACCCCTCCACTTT. The chain employs TRBV5-4 and TRBJ1-6, with 9 bases identical to TRBD1. CDR1 is SGHNT, CDR2 YYREEE, per germline (reference sequence). J gave up 4 bases and V 5 bases, and 4 bases lay outside the gene matches. The CDR3 sequence is 15 residues long.

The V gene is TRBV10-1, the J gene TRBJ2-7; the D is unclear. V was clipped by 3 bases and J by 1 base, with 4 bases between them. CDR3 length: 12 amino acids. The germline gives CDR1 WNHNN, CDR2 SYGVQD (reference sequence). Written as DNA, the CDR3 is TGCGCCAGCAGTGACAATTCCTACGAGCAGTACTTC. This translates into CASSDNSYEQYF.

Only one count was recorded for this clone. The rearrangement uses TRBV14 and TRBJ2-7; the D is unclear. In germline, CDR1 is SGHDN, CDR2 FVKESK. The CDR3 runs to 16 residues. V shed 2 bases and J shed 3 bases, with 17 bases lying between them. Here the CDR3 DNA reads TGTGCCAGCAGCCAACAAGGGCTGCTGGGGAACTACGAGCAGTACTTC. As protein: CASSQQGLLGNYEQYF.

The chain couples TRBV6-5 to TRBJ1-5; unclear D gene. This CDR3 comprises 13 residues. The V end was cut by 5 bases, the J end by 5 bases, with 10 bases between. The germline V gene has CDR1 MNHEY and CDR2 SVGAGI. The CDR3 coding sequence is TGTGCCAGCAGTATCAGGCACCATCAGCCCCAGCATTTT. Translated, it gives CASSIRHHQPQHF.

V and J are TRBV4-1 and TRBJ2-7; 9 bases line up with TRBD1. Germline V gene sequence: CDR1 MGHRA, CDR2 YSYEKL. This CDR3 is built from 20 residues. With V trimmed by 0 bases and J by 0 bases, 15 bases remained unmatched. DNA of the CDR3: TGCGCCAGCAGCCAAGATCGAGGTGACTGGACAGGGGAAAACTCCTACGAGCAGTACTTC. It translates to CASSQDRGDWTGENSYEQYF.

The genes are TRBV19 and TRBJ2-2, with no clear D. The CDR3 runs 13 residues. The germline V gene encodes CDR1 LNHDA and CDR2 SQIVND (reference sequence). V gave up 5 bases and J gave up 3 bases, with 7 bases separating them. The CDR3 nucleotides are TGTGCCAGTAGTCCATGGGACACCGGGGAGCTGTTTTTT. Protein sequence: CASSPWDTGELFF.

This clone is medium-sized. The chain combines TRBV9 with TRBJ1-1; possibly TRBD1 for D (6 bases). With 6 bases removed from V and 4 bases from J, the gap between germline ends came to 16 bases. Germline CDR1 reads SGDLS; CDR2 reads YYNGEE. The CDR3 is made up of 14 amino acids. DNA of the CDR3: TGTGCCAGCACCCCCAGTGGAGGGGGCACTGAAGCTTTCTTT. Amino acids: CASTPSGGGTEAFF.

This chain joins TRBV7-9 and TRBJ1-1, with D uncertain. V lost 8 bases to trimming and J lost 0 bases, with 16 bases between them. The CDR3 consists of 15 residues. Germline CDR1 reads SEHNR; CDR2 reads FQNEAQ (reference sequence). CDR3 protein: CASELITVLNTEAFF. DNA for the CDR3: TGTGCCAGCGAACTAATTACGGTGTTGAACACTGAAGCTTTCTTT. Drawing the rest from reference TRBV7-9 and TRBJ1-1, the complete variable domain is DTGVSQNPRHKITKRGQNVTFRCDPISEHNRLYWYRQTLGQGPEFLTYFQNEAQLEKSRLLSDRFSAERPKGSFSTLEIQRTEQGDSAMYLCASELITVLNTEAFFGQGTRLTVV.

The CDR3, as DNA: TGTGCCAGTATGTCCTTAGGGGCAAGGGTGGCGAACACCGGGGAGCTGTTTTTT. Translation: CASMSLGARVANTGELFF. The genes are TRBV19 and TRBJ2-2; perhaps TRBD1 as D (5 bases). The germline V gene has CDR1 LNHDA and CDR2 SQIVND (reference sequence). V lost 7 bases to trimming and J lost 0 bases, with 21 bases between them. The CDR3 is made up of 18 amino acids.

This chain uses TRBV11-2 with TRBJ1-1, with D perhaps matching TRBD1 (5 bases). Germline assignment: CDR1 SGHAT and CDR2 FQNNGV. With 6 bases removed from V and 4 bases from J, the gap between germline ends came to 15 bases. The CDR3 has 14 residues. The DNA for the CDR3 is TGTGCCAGCAGTCCGGTGGGGGAACGCACTGAAGCTTTCTTT. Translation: CASSPVGERTEAFF.

The CDR3 region is CASSSAGRLATNEKLFF. The DNA for the CDR3 is TGTGCCAGCAGCTCCGCGGGACGTCTCGCAACTAATGAAAAACTGTTTTTT. The V gene is TRBV7-6, the J gene TRBJ1-4; D may be TRBD1 (5 bases). CDR1 SGHVS and CDR2 FNYEAQ come from the germline V gene. The CDR3 has 17 residues. The V gene lost 4 bases and the J gene lost 0 bases, with 15 bases spanning the gap. Looking up the rest from reference TRBV7-6 and TRBJ1-4 gives the full variable domain: GAGVSQSPRYKVTKRGQDVALRCDPISGHVSLYWYRQALGQGPEFLTYFNYEAQQDKSGLPNDRFSAERPEGSISTLTIQRTEQRDSAMYRCASSSAGRLATNEKLFFGSGTQLSVL.

This CDR3 reads CASSFAGRTNTEAFF. In DNA, the CDR3 is TGTGCCAGCAGCTTCGCAGGACGAACGAACACTGAAGCTTTCTTT. This chain joins TRBV13 and TRBJ1-1, with D unresolved. Per germline, CDR1 PRHDT and CDR2 FYEKMQ (reference sequence). The CDR3 has 15 amino acids. Between the trimmed V and J ends, which lost 3 bases and 1 base, there was a span of 12 bases. The variable domain in full, completed from reference TRBV13 and TRBJ1-1, reads AAGVIQSPRHLIKEKRETATLKCYPIPRHDTVYWYQQGPGQDPQFLISFYEKMQSDKGSIPDRFSAQQFSDYHSELNMSSLELGDSALYFCASSFAGRTNTEAFFGQGTRLTVV.

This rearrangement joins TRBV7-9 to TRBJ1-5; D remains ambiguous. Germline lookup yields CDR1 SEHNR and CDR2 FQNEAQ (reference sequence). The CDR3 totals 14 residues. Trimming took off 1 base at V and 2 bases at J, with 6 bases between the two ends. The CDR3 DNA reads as TGTGCCAGCAGCTTAGAGTTTGGCAATCAGCCCCAGCATTTT. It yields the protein CASSLEFGNQPQHF.

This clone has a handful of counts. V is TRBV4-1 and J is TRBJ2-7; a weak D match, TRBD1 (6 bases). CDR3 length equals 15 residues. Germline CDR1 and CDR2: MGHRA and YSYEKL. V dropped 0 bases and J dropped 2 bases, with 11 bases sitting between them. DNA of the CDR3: TGCGCCAGCAGCCAAGATTGGGGGCAGACCTACGAGCAGTACTTC. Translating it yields CASSQDWGQTYEQYF.

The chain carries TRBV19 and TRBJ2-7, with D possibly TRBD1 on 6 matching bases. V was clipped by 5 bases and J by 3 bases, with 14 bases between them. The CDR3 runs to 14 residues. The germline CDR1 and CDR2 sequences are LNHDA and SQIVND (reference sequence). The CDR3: CASSPDRNLYEQYF. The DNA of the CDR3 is TGTGCCAGTAGTCCCGACAGGAACCTCTACGAGCAGTACTTC.

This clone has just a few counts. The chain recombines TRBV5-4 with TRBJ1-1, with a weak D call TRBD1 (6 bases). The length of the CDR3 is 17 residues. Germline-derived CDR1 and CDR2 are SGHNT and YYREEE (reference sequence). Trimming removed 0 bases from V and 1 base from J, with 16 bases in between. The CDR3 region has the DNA TGTGCCAGCAGCTTGGCCGGGGGCCGACTAGGGAACACTGAAGCTTTCTTT. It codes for CASSLAGGRLGNTEAFF.

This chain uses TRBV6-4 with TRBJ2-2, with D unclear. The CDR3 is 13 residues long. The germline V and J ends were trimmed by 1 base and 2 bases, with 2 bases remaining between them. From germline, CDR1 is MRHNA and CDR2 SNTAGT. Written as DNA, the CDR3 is TGTGCCAGCAGTGACTTTAACACCGGGGAGCTGTTTTTT. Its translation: CASSDFNTGELFF.

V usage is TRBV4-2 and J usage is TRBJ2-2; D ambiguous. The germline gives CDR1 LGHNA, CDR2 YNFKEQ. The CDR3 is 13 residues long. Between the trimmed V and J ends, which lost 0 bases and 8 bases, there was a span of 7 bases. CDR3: CASSQEIGGELFF. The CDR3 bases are TGTGCCAGCAGCCAAGAGATAGGGGGGGAGCTGTTTTTT.

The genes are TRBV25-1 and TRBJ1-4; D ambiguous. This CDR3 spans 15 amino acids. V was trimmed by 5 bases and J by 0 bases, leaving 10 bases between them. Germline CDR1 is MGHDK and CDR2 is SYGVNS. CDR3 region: CASSPPLATNEKLFF. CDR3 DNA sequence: TGTGCCAGCAGTCCCCCACTTGCAACTAATGAAAAACTGTTTTTT.

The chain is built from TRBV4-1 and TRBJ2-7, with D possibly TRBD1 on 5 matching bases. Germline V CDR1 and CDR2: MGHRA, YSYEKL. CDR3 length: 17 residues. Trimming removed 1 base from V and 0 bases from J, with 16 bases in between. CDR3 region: CASSQVGGRVSSYEQYF. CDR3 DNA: TGCGCCAGCAGCCAAGTCGGCGGCAGGGTCAGCTCCTACGAGCAGTACTTC.

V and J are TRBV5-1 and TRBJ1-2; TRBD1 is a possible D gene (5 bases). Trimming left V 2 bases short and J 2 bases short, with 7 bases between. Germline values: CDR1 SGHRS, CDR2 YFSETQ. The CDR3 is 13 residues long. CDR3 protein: CASSFNRNYGYTF. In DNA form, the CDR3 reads TGCGCCAGCAGCTTCAACAGGAACTATGGCTACACCTTC.

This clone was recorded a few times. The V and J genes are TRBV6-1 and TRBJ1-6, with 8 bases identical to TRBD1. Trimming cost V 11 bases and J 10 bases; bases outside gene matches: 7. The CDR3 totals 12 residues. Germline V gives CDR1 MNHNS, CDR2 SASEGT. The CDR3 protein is CAAQGAGSPLHF. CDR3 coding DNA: TGTGCCGCCCAGGGGGCGGGCTCACCCCTCCACTTT.

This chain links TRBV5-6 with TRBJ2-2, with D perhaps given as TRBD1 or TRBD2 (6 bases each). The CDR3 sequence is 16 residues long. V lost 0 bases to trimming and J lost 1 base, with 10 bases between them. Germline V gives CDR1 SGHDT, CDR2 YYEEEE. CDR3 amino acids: CASSLEGEENTGELFF. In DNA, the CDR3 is TGTGCCAGCAGCTTGGAGGGGGAGGAGAACACCGGGGAGCTGTTTTTT.

The CDR3: CAITESGGNEQYF. The CDR3 nucleotides read TGTGCCATCACCGAGAGCGGGGGCAACGAGCAGTACTTC. This rearrangement joins TRBV10-3 to TRBJ2-7; 8 nucleotides match TRBD2. From germline, CDR1 is ENHRY and CDR2 SYGVKD. The trim removed 7 bases at V and 5 bases at J, leaving 7 bases unmatched. This CDR3 has 13 amino acids.

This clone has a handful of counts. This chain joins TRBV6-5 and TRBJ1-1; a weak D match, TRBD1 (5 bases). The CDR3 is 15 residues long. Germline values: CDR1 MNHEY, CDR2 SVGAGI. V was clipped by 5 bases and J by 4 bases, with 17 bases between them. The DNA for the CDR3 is TGTGCCAGCAGTGCCAACGGCCGGGGGACCACTGAAGCTTTCTTT. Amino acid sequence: CASSANGRGTTEAFF.

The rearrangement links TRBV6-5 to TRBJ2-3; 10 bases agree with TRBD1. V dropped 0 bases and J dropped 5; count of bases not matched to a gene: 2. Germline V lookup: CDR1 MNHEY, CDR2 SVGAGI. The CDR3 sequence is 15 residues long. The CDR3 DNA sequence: TGTGCCAGCAGTTACTCGAGGGACAGGGGAGATACGCAGTATTTT. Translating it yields CASSYSRDRGDTQYF.

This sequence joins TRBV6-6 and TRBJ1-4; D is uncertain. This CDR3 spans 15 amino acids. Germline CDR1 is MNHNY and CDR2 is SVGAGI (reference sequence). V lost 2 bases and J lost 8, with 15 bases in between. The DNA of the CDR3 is TGTGCCAGCAGTTACCTTCCTGACATGGGCGAAAAACTGTTTTTT. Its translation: CASSYLPDMGEKLFF.

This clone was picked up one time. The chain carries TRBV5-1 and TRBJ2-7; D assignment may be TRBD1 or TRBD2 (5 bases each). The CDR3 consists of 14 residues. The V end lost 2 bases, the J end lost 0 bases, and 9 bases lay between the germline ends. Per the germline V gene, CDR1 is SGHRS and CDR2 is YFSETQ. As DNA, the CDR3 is TGCGCCAGCAGCTTCGAGGGGAGCTCCTACGAGCAGTACTTC. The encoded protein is CASSFEGSSYEQYF.

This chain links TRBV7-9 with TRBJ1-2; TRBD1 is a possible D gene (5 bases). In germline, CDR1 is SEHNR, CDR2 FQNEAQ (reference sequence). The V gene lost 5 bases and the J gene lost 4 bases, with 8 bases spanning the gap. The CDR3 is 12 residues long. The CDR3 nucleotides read TGTGCCAGCAGCGGCGGGGGCTATGGCTACACCTTC. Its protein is CASSGGGYGYTF. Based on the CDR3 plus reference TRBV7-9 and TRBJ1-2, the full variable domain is DTGVSQNPRHKITKRGQNVTFRCDPISEHNRLYWYRQTLGQGPEFLTYFQNEAQLEKSRLLSDRFSAERPKGSFSTLEIQRTEQGDSAMYLCASSGGGYGYTFGSGTRLTVV.

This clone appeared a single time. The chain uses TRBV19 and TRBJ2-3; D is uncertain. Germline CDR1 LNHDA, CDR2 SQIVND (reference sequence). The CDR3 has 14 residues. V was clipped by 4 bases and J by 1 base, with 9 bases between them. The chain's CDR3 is CASSKPGRTDTQYF. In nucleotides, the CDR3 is TGTGCCAGTAGTAAACCCGGTCGCACAGATACGCAGTATTTT.

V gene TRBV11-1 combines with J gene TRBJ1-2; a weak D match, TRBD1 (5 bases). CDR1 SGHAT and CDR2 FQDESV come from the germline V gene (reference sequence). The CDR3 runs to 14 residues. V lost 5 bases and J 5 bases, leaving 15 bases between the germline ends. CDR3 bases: TGTGCCAGCAGCCCTGAGGCAGGGTCGTATGGCTACACCTTC. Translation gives CASSPEAGSYGYTF.

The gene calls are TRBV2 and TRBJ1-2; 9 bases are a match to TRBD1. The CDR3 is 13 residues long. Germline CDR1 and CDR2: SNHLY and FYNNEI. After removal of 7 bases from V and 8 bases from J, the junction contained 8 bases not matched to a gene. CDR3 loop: CASTTGQGGGYTF. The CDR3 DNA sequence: TGTGCCAGCACCACGGGACAGGGTGGCGGCTACACCTTC.